These T cell receptor beta chains were read from a single sample in a study of blood T cell repertoires in COVID-19. Here immunoSEQ multiplex PCR was the method, and the copy in TCRdb shows in-frame clones only, minus some. This table has 200,000 to 250,000 clones, approximately 80% appearing once. The sample comprised PBMCs or T cells enriched from blood (not recorded which). The receptors come from a woman in her thirties or forties with acute COVID-19. Each CDR3 is given with its conserved first and last residue. Fields, in order: V gene, D gene, clone size, CDR3 length, J gene, CDR3 protein, CDR3 DNA. The D gene is left open where the match is weak. Clone size, where shown, is once, few, many, or a class for clones that have expanded.

TRBV9	.	.	16	TRBJ1-1	CASSVEVGTGGTEAFF	TGTGCCAGCAGCGTAGAGGTTGGAACGGGGGGCACTGAAGCTTTCTTT
TRBV30	TRBD1	.	15	TRBJ1-3	CAWSYSGQGRETIYF	TGTGCCTGGAGTTACTCGGGACAGGGCCGGGAAACCATATATTTT
TRBV6-2/TRBV6-3	TRBD1	.	17	TRBJ1-2	CASSRSPGQGAIGGYTF	TGTGCCAGCAGTCGGAGCCCTGGACAGGGGGCAATAGGTGGCTACACCTTC
TRBV9	TRBD2	.	15	TRBJ2-5	CASSVGASGQETQYF	TGTGCCAGCAGCGTAGGGGCTAGCGGACAAGAGACCCAGTACTTC
TRBV4-2	TRBD1	few	21	TRBJ2-4	CASSQEKGTGGLWSAKNIQYF	TGTGCCAGCAGCCAAGAGAAAGGCACAGGGGGCTTGTGGTCGGCCAAAAACATTCAGTACTTC
TRBV2	.	once	13	TRBJ2-7	CASKVIRGYEQYF	TGTGCCAGCAAAGTCATCAGAGGGTACGAGCAGTACTTC
TRBV6-5	TRBD2	.	15	TRBJ2-1	CASSDISGSRNEQFF	TGTGCCAGCAGCGATATTAGCGGGAGTAGGAATGAGCAGTTCTTC
TRBV19	.	.	18	TRBJ2-7	CASSMGGGTGAISYEQYF	TGTGCCAGTAGTATGGGGGGTGGAACAGGGGCTATTTCCTACGAGCAGTACTTC
TRBV9	.	.	14	TRBJ1-2	CASSFRPGNYGYTF	TGTGCCAGCAGCTTCCGACCAGGGAACTATGGCTACACCTTC
TRBV18	.	.	15	TRBJ2-2	CASSPMAGDTGELFF	TGTGCCAGCTCACCAATGGCAGGGGACACCGGGGAGCTGTTTTTT
TRBV10-3	TRBD2	.	15	TRBJ2-1	CAISESGGSSNEQFF	TGTGCCATCAGTGAGTCCGGCGGGAGTAGTAATGAGCAGTTCTTC
TRBV19	TRBD1	.	14	TRBJ1-4	CASRKPGTDEKLFF	TGTGCCAGTAGAAAGCCCGGGACAGATGAAAAACTGTTTTTT
TRBV11-2	.	.	13	TRBJ1-1	CASSARQITEAFF	TGTGCCAGCAGCGCCCGACAGATCACTGAAGCTTTCTTT
TRBV5-6	.	.	12	TRBJ2-7	CASSTLTNEQYF	TGTGCCAGCAGTACCCTTACTAACGAGCAGTACTTC
TRBV5-5	.	many	14	TRBJ2-2	CASSLWTATGELFF	TGTGCCAGCAGCTTGTGGACAGCCACCGGGGAGCTGTTTTTT
TRBV6-5	.	.	14	TRBJ1-2	CASSYGDNVGGYTF	TGTGCCAGCAGTTACGGGGACAACGTCGGTGGCTACACCTTC
TRBV12-3/TRBV12-4	.	.	13	TRBJ1-1	CASSLLGQGEAFF	TGTGCCAGCAGTTTACTGGGTCAGGGTGAAGCTTTCTTT